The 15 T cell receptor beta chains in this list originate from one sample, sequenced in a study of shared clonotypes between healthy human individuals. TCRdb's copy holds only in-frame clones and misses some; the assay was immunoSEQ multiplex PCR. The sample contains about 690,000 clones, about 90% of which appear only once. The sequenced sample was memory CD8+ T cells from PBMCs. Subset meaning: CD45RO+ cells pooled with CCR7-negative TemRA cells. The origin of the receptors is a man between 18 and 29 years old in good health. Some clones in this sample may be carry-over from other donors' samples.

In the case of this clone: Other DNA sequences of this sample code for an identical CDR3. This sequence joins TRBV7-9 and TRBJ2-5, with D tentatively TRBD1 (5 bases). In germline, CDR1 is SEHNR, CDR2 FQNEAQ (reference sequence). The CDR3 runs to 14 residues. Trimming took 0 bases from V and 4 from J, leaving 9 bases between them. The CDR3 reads CASSLAGQGETQYF. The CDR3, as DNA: TGTGCCAGCAGCTTAGCGGGGCAAGGAGAGACCCAGTACTTC. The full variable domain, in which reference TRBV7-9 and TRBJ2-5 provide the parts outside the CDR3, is DTGVSQNPRHKITKRGQNVTFRCDPISEHNRLYWYRQTLGQGPEFLTYFQNEAQLEKSRLLSDRFSAERPKGSFSTLEIQRTEQGDSAMYLCASSLAGQGETQYFGPGTRLLVL.

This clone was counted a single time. CDR3: CASSQSSGTSGHEQYF. Written as DNA, the CDR3 is TGCGCCAGCAGCCAATCCTCCGGGACTAGCGGGCACGAGCAGTACTTC. The genes are TRBV4-1 and TRBJ2-7; 12 bases are a match to TRBD2. The CDR3 is 16 amino acids. Germline V gene lookup returns CDR1 MGHRA and CDR2 YSYEKL. Trimming removed 2 bases from V and 5 bases from J; junction bases left unmatched: 7.

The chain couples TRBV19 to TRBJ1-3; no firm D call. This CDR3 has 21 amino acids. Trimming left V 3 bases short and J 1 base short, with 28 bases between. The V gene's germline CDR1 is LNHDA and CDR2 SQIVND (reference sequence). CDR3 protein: CASSIIDHTMLKGRSGNTIYF. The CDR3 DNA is TGTGCCAGTAGTATCATTGACCACACCATGCTGAAGGGAAGGTCTGGAAACACCATATATTTT.

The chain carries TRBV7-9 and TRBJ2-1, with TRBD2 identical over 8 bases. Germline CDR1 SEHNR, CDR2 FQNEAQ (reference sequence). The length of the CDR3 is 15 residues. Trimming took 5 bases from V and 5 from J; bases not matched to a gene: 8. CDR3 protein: CASSRGETSDNEQFF. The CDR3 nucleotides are TGTGCCAGCAGCAGGGGGGAGACTAGCGACAATGAGCAGTTCTTC.

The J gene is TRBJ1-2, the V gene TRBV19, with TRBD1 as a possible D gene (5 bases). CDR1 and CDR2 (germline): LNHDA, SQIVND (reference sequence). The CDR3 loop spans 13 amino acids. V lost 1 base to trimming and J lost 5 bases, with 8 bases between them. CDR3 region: CASSIVPGYGYTF. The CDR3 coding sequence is TGTGCCAGTAGTATAGTGCCAGGGTATGGCTACACCTTC. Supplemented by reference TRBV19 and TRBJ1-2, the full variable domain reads DGGITQSPKYLFRKEGQNVTLSCEQNLNHDAMYWYRQDPGQGLRLIYYSQIVNDFQKGDIAEGYSVSREKKESFPLTVTSAQKNPTAFYLCASSIVPGYGYTFGSGTRLTVV.

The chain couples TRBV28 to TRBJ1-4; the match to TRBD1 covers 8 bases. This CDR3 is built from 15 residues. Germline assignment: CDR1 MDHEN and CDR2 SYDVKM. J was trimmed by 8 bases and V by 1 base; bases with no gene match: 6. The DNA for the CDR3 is TGTGCCAGCAGTTTATCGTCCAGGGGGCTAGAAAAACTGTTTTTT. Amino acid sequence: CASSLSSRGLEKLFF.

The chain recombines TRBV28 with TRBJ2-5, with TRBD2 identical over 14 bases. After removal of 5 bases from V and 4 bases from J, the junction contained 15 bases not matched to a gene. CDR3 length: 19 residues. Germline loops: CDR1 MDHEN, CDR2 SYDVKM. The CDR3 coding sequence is TGTGCCAGCAGTCCACCATCCGGGACTAGCGGGAGCGTTTTAGAGACCCAGTACTTC. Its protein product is CASSPPSGTSGSVLETQYF.

This CDR3 is CASSRDRVTEAFF. The CDR3 nucleotides read TGTGCCAGTAGTAGGGACAGGGTGACTGAAGCTTTCTTT. V and J are TRBV19 and TRBJ1-1, with 9 bases fitting TRBD1. Trimming at V came to 4 bases and at J to 5 bases, leaving 2 bases not matched to a gene. This CDR3 has 13 residues. Germline V lookup: CDR1 LNHDA, CDR2 SQIVND (reference sequence).

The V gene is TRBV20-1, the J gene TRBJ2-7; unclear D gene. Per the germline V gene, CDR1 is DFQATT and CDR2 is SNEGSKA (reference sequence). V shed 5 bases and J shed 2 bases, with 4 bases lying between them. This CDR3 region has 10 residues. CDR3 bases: TGCAGTGCTGGGGCCTACGAGCAGTACTTC. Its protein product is CSAGAYEQYF.

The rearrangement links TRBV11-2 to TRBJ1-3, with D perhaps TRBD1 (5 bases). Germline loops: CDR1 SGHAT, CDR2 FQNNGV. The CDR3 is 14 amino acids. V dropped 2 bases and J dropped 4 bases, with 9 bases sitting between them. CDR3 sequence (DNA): TGTGCCAGCAGCTTATTAGGGGCCGGAAACACCATATATTTT. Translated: CASSLLGAGNTIYF.

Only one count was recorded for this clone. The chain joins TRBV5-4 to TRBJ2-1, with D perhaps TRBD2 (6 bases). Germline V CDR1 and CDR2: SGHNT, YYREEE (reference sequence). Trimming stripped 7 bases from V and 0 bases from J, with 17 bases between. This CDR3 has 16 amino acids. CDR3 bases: TGTGCCAGCGGTCCGGGAGTGGGCAGCTCCTACAATGAGCAGTTCTTC. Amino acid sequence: CASGPGVGSSYNEQFF.

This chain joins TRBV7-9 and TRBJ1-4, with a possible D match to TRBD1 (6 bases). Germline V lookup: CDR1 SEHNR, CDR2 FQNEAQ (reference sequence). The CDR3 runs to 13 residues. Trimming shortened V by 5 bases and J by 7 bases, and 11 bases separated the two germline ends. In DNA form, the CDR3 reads TGTGCCAGCAGCCCCGGGACACCTGAAAAACTGTTTTTT. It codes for CASSPGTPEKLFF.

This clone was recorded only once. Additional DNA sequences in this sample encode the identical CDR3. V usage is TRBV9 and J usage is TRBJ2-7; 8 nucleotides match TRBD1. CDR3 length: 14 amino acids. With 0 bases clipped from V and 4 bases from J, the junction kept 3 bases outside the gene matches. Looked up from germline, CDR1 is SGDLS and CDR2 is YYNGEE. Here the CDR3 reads CASSVGQGAYEQYF. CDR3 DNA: TGTGCCAGCAGCGTAGGTCAGGGGGCTTACGAGCAGTACTTC.

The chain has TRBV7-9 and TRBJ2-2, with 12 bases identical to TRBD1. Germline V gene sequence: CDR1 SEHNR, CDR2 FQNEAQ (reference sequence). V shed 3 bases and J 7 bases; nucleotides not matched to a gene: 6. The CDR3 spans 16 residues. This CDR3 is CASSFRDRGLGGELFF. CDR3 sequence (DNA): TGTGCCAGCAGCTTCCGGGACAGGGGGCTCGGCGGGGAGCTGTTTTTT.

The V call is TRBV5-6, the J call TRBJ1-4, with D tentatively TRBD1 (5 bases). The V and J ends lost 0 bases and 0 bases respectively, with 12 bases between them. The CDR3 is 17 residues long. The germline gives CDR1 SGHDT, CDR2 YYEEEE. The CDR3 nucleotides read TGTGCCAGCAGCTTGGGACAGTTCGCTGCAACTAATGAAAAACTGTTTTTT. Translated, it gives CASSLGQFAATNEKLFF.